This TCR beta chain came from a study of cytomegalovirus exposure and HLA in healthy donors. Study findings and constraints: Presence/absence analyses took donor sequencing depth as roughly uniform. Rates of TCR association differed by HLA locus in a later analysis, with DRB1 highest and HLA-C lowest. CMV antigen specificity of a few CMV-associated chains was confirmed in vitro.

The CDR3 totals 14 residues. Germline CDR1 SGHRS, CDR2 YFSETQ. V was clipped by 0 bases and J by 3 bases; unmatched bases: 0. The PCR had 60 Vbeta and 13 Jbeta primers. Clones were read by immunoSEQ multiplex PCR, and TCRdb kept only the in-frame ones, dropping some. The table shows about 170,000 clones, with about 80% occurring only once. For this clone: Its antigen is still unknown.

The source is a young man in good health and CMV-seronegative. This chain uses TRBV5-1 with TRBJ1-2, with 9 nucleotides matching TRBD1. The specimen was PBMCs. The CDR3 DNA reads TGCGCCAGCAGCTTGGACAGGGGGCACTATGGCTACACCTTC. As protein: CASSLDRGHYGYTF.